The present TCR beta chain was sequenced within a study of blood T cells in healthy people across ages. Whole-study results and caveats: Estimates of total diversity, which came from one million sequenced T cells, were considered to be underestimates.

This CDR3 has 17 amino acids. Per germline, CDR1 SGHRS and CDR2 YFSETQ. Losses at the gene ends were 0 bases for V and 12 bases for J; bases not matched to a gene: 17. Through a sample-barcoded 5' primer and a J-beta primer mix, a second PCR was run for roughly 6 to 11 cycles. MiXCR, applied by TCRdb to the 5' RACE reads, yields one record per CDR3 protein. The sample includes about 500,000 distinct CDR3 sequences, under 30% seen only once; the top ten take approximately 10%. A word on this clonotype: The antigen is undetermined.

The sample also formed part of further work on T cells of mothers and their children.

Sample: blood. The chain links TRBV5-1 to TRBJ2-1; 8 bases are shared with TRBD2. This receptor was taken from a boy aged 5-17 years in good health. This chain's CDR3 is CASSLAISTSDQQGQFF. The CDR3 nucleotides read TGCGCCAGCAGCTTGGCGATCTCGACTAGCGACCAACAGGGGCAGTTCTTC.